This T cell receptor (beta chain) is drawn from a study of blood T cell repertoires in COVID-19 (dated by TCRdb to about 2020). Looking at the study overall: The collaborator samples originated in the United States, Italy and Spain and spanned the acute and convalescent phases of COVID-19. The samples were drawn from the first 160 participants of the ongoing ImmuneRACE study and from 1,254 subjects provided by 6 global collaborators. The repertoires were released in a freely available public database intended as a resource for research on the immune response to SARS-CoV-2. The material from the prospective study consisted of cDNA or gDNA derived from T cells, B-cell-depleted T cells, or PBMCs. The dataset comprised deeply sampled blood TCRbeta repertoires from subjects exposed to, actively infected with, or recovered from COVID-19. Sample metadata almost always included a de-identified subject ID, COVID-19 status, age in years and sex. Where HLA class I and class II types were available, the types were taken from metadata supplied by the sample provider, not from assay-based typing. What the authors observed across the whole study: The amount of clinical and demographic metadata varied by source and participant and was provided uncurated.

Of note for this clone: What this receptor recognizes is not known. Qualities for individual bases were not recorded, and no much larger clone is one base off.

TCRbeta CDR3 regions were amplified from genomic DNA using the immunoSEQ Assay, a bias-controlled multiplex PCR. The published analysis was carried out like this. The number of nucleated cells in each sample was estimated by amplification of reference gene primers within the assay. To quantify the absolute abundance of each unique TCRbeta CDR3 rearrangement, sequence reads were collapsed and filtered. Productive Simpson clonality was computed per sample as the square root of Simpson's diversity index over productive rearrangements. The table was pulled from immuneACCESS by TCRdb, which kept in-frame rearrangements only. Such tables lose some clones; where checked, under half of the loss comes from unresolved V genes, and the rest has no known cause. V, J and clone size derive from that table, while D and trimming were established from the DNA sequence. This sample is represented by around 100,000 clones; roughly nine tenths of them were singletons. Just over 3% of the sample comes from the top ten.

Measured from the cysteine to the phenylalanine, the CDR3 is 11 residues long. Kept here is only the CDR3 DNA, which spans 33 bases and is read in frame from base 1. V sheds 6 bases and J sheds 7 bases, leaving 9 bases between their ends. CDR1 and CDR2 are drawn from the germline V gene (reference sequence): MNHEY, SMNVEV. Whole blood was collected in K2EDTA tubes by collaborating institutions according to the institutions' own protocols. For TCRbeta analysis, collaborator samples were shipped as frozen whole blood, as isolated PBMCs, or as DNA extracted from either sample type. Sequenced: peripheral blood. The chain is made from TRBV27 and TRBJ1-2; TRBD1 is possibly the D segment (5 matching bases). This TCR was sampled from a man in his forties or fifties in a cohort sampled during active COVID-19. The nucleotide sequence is TGTGCCAGCAGGACGGGGGGTGGCTACACCTTC. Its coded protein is CASRTGGGYTF.